A selection of T cell receptor beta chains follows, all from one sample in a study of shared T cell receptors in the human thymus. Sequencing was performed with immunoSEQ multiplex PCR; in TCRdb, only in-frame clones are kept and a portion is missing. Among hundreds of thousands of clones listed, approximately 83% were seen once. These same records also appear under a second study, on human thymus T cells.

The sample taken for sequencing was thymocytes. The receptors shown here come from a girl under three years old with a congenital heart defect. Each CDR3 is given with its conserved first and last residue. D genes are given only for firm matches. Expanded clones are given a class, and other clones once, few, many or no size at all.

CASSLMETGDFWSSGYTF | TGTGCCAGCAGCTTGATGGAAACAGGGGACTTTTGGAGTAGTGGCTACACCTTC | NA | TRBD1 | TRBJ1-2 | TRBV5-6
CASSDAAQGRKETQYF | TGTGCCAGCAGTGATGCGGCACAGGGACGGAAAGAGACCCAGTACTTC | once | NA | TRBJ2-5 | TRBV25-1
CSVEDRDRGCYGYTF | TGCAGCGTTGAAGATCGGGACAGGGGGTGCTATGGCTACACCTTC | once | TRBD1 | TRBJ1-2 | TRBV29-1
CASSNPRGGGTYEQYF | TGTGCCAGCAGTAACCCCCGTGGGGGGGGCACCTACGAGCAGTACTTC | NA | NA | TRBJ2-7 | TRBV28
CASSFPTGPTEAFF | TGTGCCAGCAGCTTCCCGACAGGCCCTACTGAAGCTTTCTTT | NA | NA | TRBJ1-1 | TRBV7-4
CASSHYSPHQETQYF | TGTGCCAGCAGCCATTACTCCCCGCACCAAGAGACCCAGTACTTC | NA | NA | TRBJ2-5 | TRBV4-2
CSAPRDRGYGYTF | TGCAGCGCCCCCCGGGACAGGGGGTATGGCTACACCTTC | NA | TRBD1 | TRBJ1-2 | TRBV29-1
CASSPSGWDYSTDTQYF | TGCGCCAGCAGCCCCTCCGGCTGGGACTACTCCACAGATACGCAGTATTTT | NA | TRBD2 | TRBJ2-3 | TRBV4-1
CASSLEAQTYEQYF | TGTGCCAGCAGCTTAGAGGCACAGACCTACGAGCAGTACTTC | NA | NA | TRBJ2-7 | TRBV7-9
CASSLFPQANEKLFF | TGTGCCAGCAGTTTATTCCCCCAGGCTAATGAAAAACTGTTTTTT | NA | NA | TRBJ1-4 | TRBV27
CASSYSEQGVYTIYF | TGTGCCAGCAGTTACTCAGAACAGGGGGTTTACACCATATATTTT | NA | TRBD1 | TRBJ1-3 | TRBV6-6
CASSQRGTEVLEDGYTF | TGCGCCAGCAGCCAAAGAGGGACAGAGGTCCTAGAGGATGGCTACACCTTC | NA | TRBD1 | TRBJ1-2 | TRBV4-1
CASSEAPQTNQPQHF | TGTGCCAGCAGTGAAGCGCCCCAAACTAATCAGCCCCAGCATTTT | NA | NA | TRBJ1-5 | TRBV2
CASSIIFRGNTEAFF | TGTGCCAGTAGTATAATTTTCCGGGGGAACACTGAAGCTTTCTTT | NA | NA | TRBJ1-1 | TRBV19
CASSLKRGGRLSEQFF | TGTGCCAGCAGCCTAAAGCGGGGGGGCCGCTTGAGTGAGCAGTTCTTC | NA | TRBD2 | TRBJ2-1 | TRBV7-6
CASSVVPGENIQYF | TGTGCCAGCAGCGTAGTTCCGGGGGAAAACATTCAGTACTTC | few | NA | TRBJ2-4 | TRBV9
CAPLVGTLHNYGYTF | TGTGCCCCCCTGGTAGGGACACTTCATAACTATGGCTACACCTTC | NA | NA | TRBJ1-2 | TRBV6-4
CASSDAGQENTDTQYF | TGTGCCAGCAGCGACGCTGGACAGGAGAACACAGATACGCAGTATTTT | NA | TRBD1 | TRBJ2-3 | TRBV27
CASNSRGSEAFF | TGTGCCAGCAACTCCAGGGGTTCTGAAGCTTTCTTT | NA | NA | TRBJ1-1 | TRBV7-2
CASMHRTGDMNTEAFF | TGTGCCAGCATGCATCGGACAGGGGATATGAACACTGAAGCTTTCTTT | few | TRBD1 | TRBJ1-1 | TRBV27
CASSVGGQPVLLAGGPVPDNEQFF | TGTGCCAGCAGCGTAGGGGGACAGCCCGTTCTACTAGCGGGGGGGCCAGTTCCGGACAATGAGCAGTTCTTC | NA | TRBD2 | TRBJ2-1 | TRBV9
CASRTTRGSDNSPLHF | TGTGCCAGCAGGACCACGCGGGGCTCGGATAATTCACCCCTCCACTTT | NA | NA | TRBJ1-6 | TRBV28
CSVSLKPGNAIYTF | TGCAGCGTCTCCCTCAAACCGGGAAACGCCATCTACACCTTC | NA | NA | TRBJ1-2 | TRBV29-1
CASSHGTSGGQETQYF | TGCGCCAGCAGCCATGGGACTAGCGGGGGTCAAGAGACCCAGTACTTC | NA | TRBD2 | TRBJ2-5 | TRBV4-1
CSVQQHSNQPQHF | TGCAGCGTTCAACAGCACAGCAATCAGCCCCAGCATTTT | NA | NA | TRBJ1-5 | TRBV29-1
CASVGQETQYF | TGTGCCAGCGTCGGGCAAGAGACCCAGTACTTC | few | NA | TRBJ2-5 | TRBV6-4
CASSQSIWVRQGDSTNYGYTF | TGCGCCAGCAGCCAATCAATCTGGGTTCGACAGGGGGATTCAACTAACTATGGCTACACCTTC | NA | TRBD1 | TRBJ1-2 | TRBV4-3
CASSLGIPTSGTYNEQFF | TGTGCCAGCAGTTTAGGTATACCGACTAGCGGCACCTACAATGAGCAGTTCTTC | NA | TRBD2 | TRBJ2-1 | TRBV27
CSVGQPNTEAFF | TGCAGCGTTGGACAGCCGAACACTGAAGCTTTCTTT | NA | NA | TRBJ1-1 | TRBV29-1
CASSIWTVRGPQHF | TGTGCCAGTAGTATTTGGACAGTCAGGGGGCCCCAGCATTTT | NA | NA | TRBJ1-5 | TRBV19
CASTLYEQYF | TGTGCCAGCACCCTATACGAGCAGTACTTC | NA | NA | TRBJ2-7 | TRBV5-4
CASSHPGTYEQYF | TGTGCCAGTAGCCATCCGGGGACCTACGAGCAGTACTTC | NA | NA | TRBJ2-7 | TRBV19
CASSPRRGTRYGYTF | TGTGCCAGCAGCCCCCGGAGGGGCACACGCTATGGCTACACCTTC | NA | NA | TRBJ1-2 | TRBV5-5